The clone carrying this TCR beta chain has a count of ten or more. V shed 5 bases, J shed 4 bases, and the junction held 4 bases outside the gene matches. Germline assignment: CDR1 SEHNR and CDR2 FQNEAQ (reference sequence). This CDR3 has 14 amino acids. A single record per CDR3 protein comes from TCRdb applying MiXCR to the PCR reads. The table has about 36,000 distinct CDR3 sequences, 15% to 20% seen once; the top ten hold 5.5% to 7.5%. In the sort, naive CD8 T cells were defined as CD8+CD4-CCR7+CD45RA+. These data originate in a study of molecular identifiers for immune sequencing clone quantification. Whole-study context: Replicates partitioned RNA from approximately 20,000 or 98,000 naive CD8 cells into five parts, sequencing four.

The sequencing sample was made of naive CD8+ T cells from blood, with Jurkat cell RNA spiked in. The subset was: FACS-sorted CD8+CD4-CCR7+CD45RA+ naive T cells. This chain uses TRBV7-9 with TRBJ1-5; 8 bases are shared with TRBD1. The sequence derives from a human donor in good health. Some libraries in this study had Jurkat cell RNA spiked in. Here the CDR3 DNA reads TGTGCCAGCAGCGACGGACAGGGTAATCAGCCCCAGCATTTT. Translating it yields CASSDGQGNQPQHF. Drawing the rest from reference TRBV7-9 and TRBJ1-5, the complete variable domain is DTGVSQNPRHKITKRGQNVTFRCDPISEHNRLYWYRQTLGQGPEFLTYFQNEAQLEKSRLLSDRFSAERPKGSFSTLEIQRTEQGDSAMYLCASSDGQGNQPQHFGDGTRLSIL.